The clone carrying this T cell receptor beta chain was seen more than once but under ten times. Its antigen is undetermined. The sample originates from a study of siplizumab effects on memory and regulatory T cells. Study outcomes and limitations: Assignment of a naive or memory phenotype failed for roughly 80-96% of the proliferating CD4+ or CD8+ clones. Unstimulated subsets captured only a minor fraction of alloreactive clones. Naive T cell populations appeared to exhibit greater diversity than memory cells and appeared to be major alloresponse contributors.

This table comes from immunoSEQ multiplex PCR, and its TCRdb copy is limited to in-frame clones, with some not included. The data show approximately 100,000 clones, with under 95% seen just once and approximately 0.66% held by the top ten. This CDR3 is built from 15 residues. V was clipped by 4 bases and J by 2 bases, with 14 bases between them. Germline CDR1 SGDLS, CDR2 YYNGEE. The sequence derives from a human donor in good health. The genes are TRBV9 and TRBJ2-3, with D perhaps TRBD2 (5 bases). The sample consisted of Tregs sorted from blood. In DNA form, the CDR3 reads TGTGCCAGCAGCTTAACTAGATCCCCCACAGATACGCAGTATTTT. This sequence encodes CASSLTRSPTDTQYF. The variable domain in full, completed from reference TRBV9 and TRBJ2-3, reads DSGVTQTPKHLITATGQRVTLRCSPRSGDLSVYWYQQSLDQGLQFLIQYYNGEERAKGNILERFSAQQFPDLHSELNLSSLELGDSALYFCASSLTRSPTDTQYFGPGTRLTVL.